This T cell receptor beta chain derives from a study of CD8+ T cells in alopecia areata. Study background: Treated patients took oral tofacitinib at 5 to 10 mg twice daily.

The sample's treatment: oral pan-JAK inhibitor, 5-10 mg twice daily. Patients with alopecia areata provided lesional scalp punch biopsies as well as peripheral blood. There are a few counts of this clone. It was cDNA, reverse transcribed from extracted RNA, that served as the sequencing template. TCRdb keeps only in-frame clones here, not all; method: immunoSEQ multiplex PCR. This table has about 250,000 clones, 60% appearing once. The ends were cut back, 5 bases at V and 7 bases at J, with 11 bases in the middle. The germline V gene has CDR1 SQVTM and CDR2 ANQGSEA. The CDR3 has 11 residues. Sequenced here: CD4+ T cells sorted from blood, sampled at week 52, from a patient treated with tofacitinib. The chain links TRBV29-1 to TRBJ1-1; D gene ambiguous. The TCR originated in a human donor with alopecia areata. CDR3 nucleotides: TGCAGCGTTCGGGTGTCCTTTGAAGCTTTCTTT. It encodes CSVRVSFEAFF.